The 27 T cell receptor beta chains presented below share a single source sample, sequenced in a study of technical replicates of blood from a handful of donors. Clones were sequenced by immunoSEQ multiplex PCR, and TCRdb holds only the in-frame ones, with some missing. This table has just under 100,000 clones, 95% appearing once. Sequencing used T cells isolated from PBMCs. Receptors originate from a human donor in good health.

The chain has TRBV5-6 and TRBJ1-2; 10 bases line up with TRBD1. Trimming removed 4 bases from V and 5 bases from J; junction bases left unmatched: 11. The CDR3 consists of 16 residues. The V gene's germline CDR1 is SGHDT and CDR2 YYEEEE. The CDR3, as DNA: TGTGCCAGCAGCCGAAAGCCGGGACAGGGGAGATATGGCTACACCTTC. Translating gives CASSRKPGQGRYGYTF.

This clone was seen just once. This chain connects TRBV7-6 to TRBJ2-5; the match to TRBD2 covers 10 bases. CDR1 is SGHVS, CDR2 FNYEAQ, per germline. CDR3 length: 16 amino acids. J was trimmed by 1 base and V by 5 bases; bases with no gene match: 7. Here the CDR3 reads CASSMRTSGFQETQYF. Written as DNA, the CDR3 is TGTGCCAGCAGCATGAGGACTAGCGGATTCCAAGAGACCCAGTACTTC.

The CDR3 region has the DNA TGCGCCAGCAGCCCCGGACTAGATGGCGGCACAGATACGCAGTATTTT. This sequence encodes CASSPGLDGGTDTQYF. The J gene is TRBJ2-3, the V gene TRBV5-1; 7 bases map to TRBD2. Unmatched junction bases numbered 9, after V lost 4 bases and J lost 1 base. CDR3 length: 16 residues. The germline V gene has CDR1 SGHRS and CDR2 YFSETQ. Supplemented by reference TRBV5-1 and TRBJ2-3, the full variable domain reads KAGVTQTPRYLIKTRGQQVTLSCSPISGHRSVSWYQQTPGQGLQFLFEYFSETQRNKGNFPGRFSGRQFSNSRSEMNVSTLELGDSALYLCASSPGLDGGTDTQYFGPGTRLTVL.

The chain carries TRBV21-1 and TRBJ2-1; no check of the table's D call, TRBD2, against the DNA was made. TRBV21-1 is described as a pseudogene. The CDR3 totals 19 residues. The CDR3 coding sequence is TGTGCCAGCAGCAAAGCCGGGTATAGCGGGGGCCCGTCCTACAATGAGCAGTTCTTC. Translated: CASSKAGYSGGPSYNEQFF.

As DNA, the CDR3 is TGTGCCAGCAGCCACGGACAGGGGTATCAGCCCCAGCATTTT. Translated: CASSHGQGYQPQHF. The J gene is TRBJ1-5, the V gene TRBV7-2, with 9 nucleotides matching TRBD1. Looked up from germline, CDR1 is SGHTA and CDR2 is FQGNSA. The CDR3 is 14 residues long. Unmatched junction bases numbered 4, after V lost 5 bases and J lost 5 bases.

This CDR3 is CSVVLAGGPSEQYF. CDR3 DNA sequence: TGCAGCGTTGTGCTGGCGGGAGGGCCAAGCGAGCAGTACTTC. The rearrangement links TRBV29-1 to TRBJ2-7; TRBD2 aligns across 9 bases. CDR1 and CDR2 from the germline V gene are SQVTM and ANQGSEA. The CDR3 is 14 amino acids. V lost 4 bases and J lost 6; bases outside the gene matches: 10.

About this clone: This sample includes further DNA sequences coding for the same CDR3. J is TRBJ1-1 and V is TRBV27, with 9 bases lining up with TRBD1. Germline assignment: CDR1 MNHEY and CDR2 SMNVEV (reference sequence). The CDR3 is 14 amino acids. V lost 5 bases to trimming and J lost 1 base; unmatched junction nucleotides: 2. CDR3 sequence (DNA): TGTGCCAGCAGTCTGACAGGGGGGAACACTGAAGCTTTCTTT. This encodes CASSLTGGNTEAFF.

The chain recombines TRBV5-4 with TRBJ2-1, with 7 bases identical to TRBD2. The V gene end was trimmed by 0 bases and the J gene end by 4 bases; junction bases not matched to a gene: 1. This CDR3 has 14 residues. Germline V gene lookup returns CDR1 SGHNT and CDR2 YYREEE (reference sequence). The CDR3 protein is CASSLVAGYNEQFF. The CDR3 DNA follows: TGTGCCAGCAGCTTGGTAGCGGGTTACAATGAGCAGTTCTTC.

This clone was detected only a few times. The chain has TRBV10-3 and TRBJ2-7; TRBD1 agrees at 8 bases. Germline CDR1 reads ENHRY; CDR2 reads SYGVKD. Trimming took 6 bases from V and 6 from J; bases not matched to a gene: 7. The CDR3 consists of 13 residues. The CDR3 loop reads CAIRGQVSTEQYF. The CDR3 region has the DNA TGTGCCATCAGGGGACAGGTTTCTACCGAGCAGTACTTC.

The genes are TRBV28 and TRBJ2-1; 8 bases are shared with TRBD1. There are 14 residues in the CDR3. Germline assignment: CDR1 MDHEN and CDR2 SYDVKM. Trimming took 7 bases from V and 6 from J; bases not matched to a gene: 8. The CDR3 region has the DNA TGTGCCAGCACCGGACAGGGACAGATCAATGAGCAGTTCTTC. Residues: CASTGQGQINEQFF.

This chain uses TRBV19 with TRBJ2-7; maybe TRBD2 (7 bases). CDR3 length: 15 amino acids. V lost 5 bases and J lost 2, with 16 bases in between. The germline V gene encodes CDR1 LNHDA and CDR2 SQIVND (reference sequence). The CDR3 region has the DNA TGTGCCAGTAGTGCTCAAGTGGGGGGGCCCTACGAGCAGTACTTC. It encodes CASSAQVGGPYEQYF. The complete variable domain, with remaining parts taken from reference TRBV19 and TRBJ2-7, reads DGGITQSPKYLFRKEGQNVTLSCEQNLNHDAMYWYRQDPGQGLRLIYYSQIVNDFQKGDIAEGYSVSREKKESFPLTVTSAQKNPTAFYLCASSAQVGGPYEQYFGPGTRLTVT.

The CDR3 here is CASSPRGSSTEAFF. The CDR3 region has the DNA TGTGCCAGCAGTCCCAGAGGGTCATCCACTGAAGCTTTCTTT. The chain uses TRBV6-5 and TRBJ1-1, with D hard to call. This CDR3 region has 14 residues. Germline V CDR1 and CDR2: MNHEY, SVGAGI. With 5 bases removed from V and 4 bases from J, the gap between germline ends came to 14 bases.

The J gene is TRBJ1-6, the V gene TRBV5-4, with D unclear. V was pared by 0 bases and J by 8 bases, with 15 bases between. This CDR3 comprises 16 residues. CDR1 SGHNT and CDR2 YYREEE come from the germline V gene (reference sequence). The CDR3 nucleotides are TGTGCCAGCAGCTTGGTACCCCCGCAGATTGATTCACCCCTCCACTTT. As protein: CASSLVPPQIDSPLHF.

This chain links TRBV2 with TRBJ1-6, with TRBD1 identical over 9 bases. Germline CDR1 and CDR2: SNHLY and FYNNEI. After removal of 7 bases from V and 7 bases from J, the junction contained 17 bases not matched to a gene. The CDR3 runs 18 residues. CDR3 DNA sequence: TGTGCCAGCAATCCTCTTCGGGGACAGGGTACAGCAAATTCACCCCTCCACTTT. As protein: CASNPLRGQGTANSPLHF.

The CDR3 region is CASSQSGRDNQPQHF. The DNA of the CDR3 is TGTGCCAGCAGCCAATCGGGAAGGGACAATCAGCCCCAGCATTTT. The V gene is TRBV4-2, the J gene TRBJ1-5; D gene unclear. Between the trimmed V and J ends, which lost 2 bases and 3 bases, there was a span of 11 bases. Germline CDR1 is LGHNA and CDR2 is YNFKEQ. The CDR3 sequence is 15 residues long.

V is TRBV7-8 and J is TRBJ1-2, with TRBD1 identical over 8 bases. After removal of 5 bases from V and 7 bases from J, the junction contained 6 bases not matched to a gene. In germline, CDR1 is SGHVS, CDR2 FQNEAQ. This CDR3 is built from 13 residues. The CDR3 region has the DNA TGTGCCAGCAGCCCGGACAGGGCCGGTGGCTACACCTTC. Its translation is CASSPDRAGGYTF. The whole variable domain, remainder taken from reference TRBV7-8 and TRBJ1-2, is GAGVSQSPRYKVAKRGQDVALRCDPISGHVSLFWYQQALGQGPEFLTYFQNEAQLDKSGLPSDRFFAERPEGSVSTLKIQRTQQEDSAVYLCASSPDRAGGYTFGSGTRLTVV.

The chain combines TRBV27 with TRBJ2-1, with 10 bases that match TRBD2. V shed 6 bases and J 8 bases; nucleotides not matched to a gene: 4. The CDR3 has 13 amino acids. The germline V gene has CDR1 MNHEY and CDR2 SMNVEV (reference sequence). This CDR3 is CASSSGGAHEQFF. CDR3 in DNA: TGTGCCAGCAGCAGCGGGGGGGCCCATGAGCAGTTCTTC.

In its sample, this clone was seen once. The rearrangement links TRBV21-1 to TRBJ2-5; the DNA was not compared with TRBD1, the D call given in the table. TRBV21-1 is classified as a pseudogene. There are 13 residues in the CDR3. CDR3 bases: TGTGCCAGCAGCAAAGGGACAGAAGAGACCCAGTACTTC. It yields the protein CASSKGTEETQYF.

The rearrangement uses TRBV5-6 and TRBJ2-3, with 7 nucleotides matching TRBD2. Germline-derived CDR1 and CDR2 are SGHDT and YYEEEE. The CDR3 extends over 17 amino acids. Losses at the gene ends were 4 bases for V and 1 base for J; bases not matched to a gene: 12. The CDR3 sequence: CASSALLAPTRTDTQYF. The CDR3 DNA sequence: TGTGCCAGCAGCGCTTTACTAGCGCCGACGCGCACAGATACGCAGTATTTT.

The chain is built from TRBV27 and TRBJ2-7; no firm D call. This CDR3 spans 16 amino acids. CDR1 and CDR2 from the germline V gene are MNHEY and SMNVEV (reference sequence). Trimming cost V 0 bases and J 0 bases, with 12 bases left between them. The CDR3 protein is CASSLSREVSSYEQYF. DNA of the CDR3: TGTGCCAGCAGTTTATCGCGCGAGGTGAGCTCCTACGAGCAGTACTTC.

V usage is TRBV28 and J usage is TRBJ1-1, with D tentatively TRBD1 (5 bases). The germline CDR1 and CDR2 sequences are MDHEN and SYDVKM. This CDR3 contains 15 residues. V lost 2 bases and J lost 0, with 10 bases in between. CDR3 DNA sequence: TGTGCCAGCAGTTTAGACGCAGGGATGAACACTGAAGCTTTCTTT. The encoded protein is CASSLDAGMNTEAFF.

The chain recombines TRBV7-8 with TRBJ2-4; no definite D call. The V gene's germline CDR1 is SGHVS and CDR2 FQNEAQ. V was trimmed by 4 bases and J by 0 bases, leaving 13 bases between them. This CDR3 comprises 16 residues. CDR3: CASSSSLSKAKNIQYF. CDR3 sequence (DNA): TGTGCCAGCAGCTCAAGCCTTAGCAAAGCCAAAAACATTCAGTACTTC.

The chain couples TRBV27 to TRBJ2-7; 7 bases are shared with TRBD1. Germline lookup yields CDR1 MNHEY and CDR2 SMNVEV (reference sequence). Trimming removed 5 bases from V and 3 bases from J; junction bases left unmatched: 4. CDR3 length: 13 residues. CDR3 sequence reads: CASSPGDSYEQYF. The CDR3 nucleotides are TGTGCCAGCAGTCCTGGGGACAGCTACGAGCAGTACTTC.

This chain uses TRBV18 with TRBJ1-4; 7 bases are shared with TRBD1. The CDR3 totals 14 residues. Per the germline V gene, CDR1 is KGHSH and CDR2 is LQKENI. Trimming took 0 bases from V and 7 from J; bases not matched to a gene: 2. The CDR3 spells CASSPPGQFEKLFF. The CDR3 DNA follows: TGTGCCAGCTCACCACCGGGACAGTTTGAAAAACTGTTTTTT.

For the CDR3, the DNA is TGCAGCGTTGAAGTCGCTAGCACCGGGGAGCTGTTTTTT. Protein sequence: CSVEVASTGELFF. This rearrangement joins TRBV29-1 to TRBJ2-2; D gene unclear. Trimming removed 1 base at V and 4 bases at J, with 7 bases between. CDR3 size: 13 residues. Germline lookup yields CDR1 SQVTM and CDR2 ANQGSEA.

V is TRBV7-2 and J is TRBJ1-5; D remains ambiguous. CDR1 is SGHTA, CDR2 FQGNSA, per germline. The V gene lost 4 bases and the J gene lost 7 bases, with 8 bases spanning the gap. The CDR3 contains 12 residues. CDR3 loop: CASSSFQQPQHF. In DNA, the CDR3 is TGTGCCAGCAGCTCCTTCCAGCAGCCCCAGCATTTT.

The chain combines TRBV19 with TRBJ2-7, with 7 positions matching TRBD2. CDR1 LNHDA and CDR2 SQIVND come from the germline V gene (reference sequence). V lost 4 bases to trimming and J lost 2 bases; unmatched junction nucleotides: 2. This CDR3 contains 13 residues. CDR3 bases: TGTGCCAGTAGTACGACTAGCACCTACGAGCAGTACTTC. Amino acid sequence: CASSTTSTYEQYF. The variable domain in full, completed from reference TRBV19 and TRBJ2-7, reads DGGITQSPKYLFRKEGQNVTLSCEQNLNHDAMYWYRQDPGQGLRLIYYSQIVNDFQKGDIAEGYSVSREKKESFPLTVTSAQKNPTAFYLCASSTTSTYEQYFGPGTRLTVT.